The 16 T cell receptor beta chains below all came from one sample that was sequenced in a study of response to subunit inactivated influenza vaccine. TCRdb recomputed calls from the RT-PCR reads with MiXCR, one row per CDR3 protein. The profile shows some 800,000 distinct CDR3 sequences, 21% of them singletons. Source: PBMCs from blood, taken about 5 days after vaccination. The receptors derive from a man aged 45 to 65 who received an inactivated influenza vaccine.

There are a few counts of this clonotype. This chain links TRBV29-1 with TRBJ2-7, with 10 nucleotides matching TRBD1. Germline CDR1 is SQVTM and CDR2 is ANQGSEA. This CDR3 spans 16 amino acids. V was clipped by 2 bases and J by 2 bases; unmatched bases: 9. The CDR3 is CSVERGSGTGAYEQYF. The CDR3 nucleotides are TGCAGCGTTGAAAGAGGGTCCGGGACAGGGGCCTACGAGCAGTACTTC.

This clonotype was detected a few times. The chain joins TRBV5-1 to TRBJ2-7; perhaps TRBD1 as D (6 bases). Germline V gene lookup returns CDR1 SGHRS and CDR2 YFSETQ. The V end lost 1 base, the J end lost 3 bases, and 14 bases lay between the germline ends. This CDR3 has 15 residues. In DNA form, the CDR3 reads TGCGCCAGCAGCTTGACGGCAGGGGATTACTACGAGCAGTACTTC. This sequence encodes CASSLTAGDYYEQYF.

Written as DNA, the CDR3 is TGTGCCAGCAGCTTGGGCACTCCGGCGAAAAAGCCCCAGCATTTT. Encoded protein: CASSLGTPAKKPQHF. The chain couples TRBV5-5 to TRBJ1-5; D call uncertain. Trimming removed 0 bases at V and 8 bases at J, with 15 bases between. CDR1 and CDR2 from the germline V gene are SGHKS and YYEKEE (reference sequence). The CDR3 is 15 amino acids.

The rearrangement links TRBV20-1 to TRBJ2-2; D possibly corresponds to TRBD1 (5 bases). The V gene lost 5 bases and the J gene lost 3 bases, with 10 bases spanning the gap. Germline V lookup: CDR1 DFQATT, CDR2 SNEGSKA (reference sequence). This CDR3 has 13 residues. The CDR3 sequence is CSAPGIDTGELFF. DNA of the CDR3: TGCAGTGCTCCAGGGATTGACACCGGGGAGCTGTTTTTT.

This clonotype was picked up a small number of times. This chain uses TRBV7-2 with TRBJ1-1; D perhaps matches TRBD1 (5 bases). With 6 bases removed from V and 0 bases from J, the gap between germline ends came to 17 bases. From germline, CDR1 is SGHTA and CDR2 FQGNSA. The CDR3 has 16 amino acids. This chain's CDR3 is CASRRGDRLMNTEAFF. In nucleotides, the CDR3 is TGTGCCAGCAGGCGTGGCGACAGACTCATGAACACTGAAGCTTTCTTT.

The chain recombines TRBV7-2 with TRBJ2-3; 8 bases are a match to TRBD2. V was pared by 1 base and J by 5 bases, with 5 bases of the junction left unmatched. This CDR3 region has 15 residues. The germline gives CDR1 SGHTA, CDR2 FQGNSA. Here the CDR3 reads CASSLVGRGGDTQYF. CDR3 sequence (DNA): TGTGCCAGCAGCTTAGTCGGGAGGGGGGGAGATACGCAGTATTTT.

This clonotype was seen at least ten times. The V gene is TRBV27, the J gene TRBJ2-1, with a tentative D call TRBD1 (6 bases). The germline V gene has CDR1 MNHEY and CDR2 SMNVEV (reference sequence). The CDR3 length is 13 residues. Trimming took 5 bases from V and 9 from J, leaving 14 bases between them. DNA of the CDR3: TGTGCCAGCAGTAAGGACAGAACGGGTGAGCAGTTCTTC. It encodes CASSKDRTGEQFF.

This chain connects TRBV28 to TRBJ2-3; 7 bases fit TRBD1. Unmatched junction bases numbered 3, after V lost 2 bases and J lost 4 bases. The length of the CDR3 is 14 residues. The germline CDR1 and CDR2 sequences are MDHEN and SYDVKM. Here the CDR3 DNA reads TGTGCCAGCAGTTTACCGGGACAGCCAGATACGCAGTATTTT. Its translation: CASSLPGQPDTQYF.

The chain recombines TRBV5-1 with TRBJ2-7; 8 bases are a match to TRBD1. The CDR3 has 15 amino acids. V trimming: 4 bases; J trimming: 3 bases; junction bases outside the gene matches: 9. Germline-derived CDR1 and CDR2 are SGHRS and YFSETQ. The CDR3 sequence: CASSPVSGGGYEQYF. In DNA, the CDR3 is TGCGCCAGCAGCCCCGTCTCAGGGGGCGGCTACGAGCAGTACTTC.

The J gene is TRBJ2-7, the V gene TRBV5-6, with unresolved D. CDR3 length equals 13 residues. Trimming shortened V by 0 bases and J by 4 bases, and 8 bases separated the two germline ends. Germline lookup yields CDR1 SGHDT and CDR2 YYEEEE. The CDR3 spells CASSLDRKYEQYF. CDR3 DNA sequence: TGTGCCAGCAGCTTGGACAGAAAATACGAGCAGTACTTC.

This chain links TRBV7-2 with TRBJ2-3; no reliable D call. Germline V gene sequence: CDR1 SGHTA, CDR2 FQGNSA. The CDR3 length is 13 residues. V lost 2 bases and J lost 3, with 6 bases in between. Here the CDR3 DNA reads TGTGCCAGCAGCTTACACAGAACAGATACGCAGTATTTT. Its protein is CASSLHRTDTQYF.

This clonotype was picked up many times. The CDR3 nucleotides are TGCGCCAGCAGCTTGGGGGACCTAGCGGGATTCTACGAGCAGTACTTC. Translation: CASSLGDLAGFYEQYF. This rearrangement joins TRBV5-1 to TRBJ2-7; TRBD2 matches 9 bases. Looked up from germline, CDR1 is SGHRS and CDR2 is YFSETQ. CDR3 length equals 16 residues. The ends lost 0 bases at V and 3 bases at J; junction bases unmatched: 7.

The CDR3 loop reads CASSTGQGAGNEQFF. The CDR3 region has the DNA TGTGCCAGCAGCACCGGACAGGGGGCTGGGAATGAGCAGTTCTTC. This sequence joins TRBV7-2 and TRBJ2-1; TRBD1 matches at 11 bases. The CDR3 is 15 amino acids. V shed 5 bases and J 7 bases; nucleotides not matched to a gene: 7. Germline values: CDR1 SGHTA, CDR2 FQGNSA.

V gene TRBV7-9 combines with J gene TRBJ1-4; 9 nucleotides line up with TRBD1. This CDR3 is 12 amino acids long. With 8 bases clipped from V and 6 bases from J, the junction kept 1 base outside the gene matches. CDR1 SEHNR and CDR2 FQNEAQ come from the germline V gene (reference sequence). This chain's CDR3 is CASGQGYEKLFF. CDR3 nucleotides: TGTGCCAGCGGACAGGGGTATGAAAAACTGTTTTTT.

The V gene is TRBV11-3, the J gene TRBJ2-3; TRBD2 agrees at 15 bases. The CDR3 is 22 amino acids. V shed 1 base, J shed 2 bases, and the junction held 16 bases outside the gene matches. Germline V gene sequence: CDR1 SGHNT, CDR2 YENEEA. CDR3 residues: CASSLVFSGTGTSGRFTDTQYF. DNA of the CDR3: TGTGCCAGCAGCTTAGTTTTCTCCGGGACAGGGACTAGCGGGAGGTTCACAGATACGCAGTATTTT.

The rearrangement links TRBV10-3 to TRBJ1-6; D is uncertain. This CDR3 comprises 14 residues. The V end was cut by 6 bases, the J end by 11 bases, with 17 bases between. Germline values: CDR1 ENHRY, CDR2 SYGVKD. As DNA, the CDR3 is TGTGCCATCAGCCGGGAAGGTGGTACTACACCCCTCCACTTT. Protein product: CAISREGGTTPLHF.